These T cell receptor beta chains were read from a single sample in a study of OX40 agonist ivuxolimab in advanced cancers. Data came from immunoSEQ multiplex PCR; TCRdb stores just in-frame clones and leaves some out. Here the sample spans around 66,000 clones, 85% being singletons. Sequenced material: CD4+ or CD8+ T cells sorted from blood, taken in a trial of the OX40 agonist ivuxolimab. Every receptor here comes from an adult with an advanced solid tumor such as melanoma, head and neck, liver or kidney cancer. The CDR3 runs from the conserved cysteine through the conserved F or W. A D gene is named only where the DNA matches it firmly. For some rows the clone size is stated as once, few or many, or as a class when expanded; others skip it.

V gene: TRBV29-1
CDR3 length: 11
J gene: TRBJ1-2
D gene: TRBD1
clone size: NA
CDR3 protein: CSGRGQEGYTF
CDR3 DNA: TGCAGCGGCAGGGGACAGGAGGGCTACACCTTC

V gene: TRBV28
CDR3 length: 12
J gene: TRBJ1-4
D gene: NA
clone size: NA
CDR3 protein: CASSSNRDLLFF
CDR3 DNA: TGTGCCAGCAGTTCGAACCGGGACTTACTGTTTTTT

V gene: TRBV9
CDR3 length: 13
J gene: TRBJ1-3
D gene: NA
clone size: NA
CDR3 protein: CASSALSGNTIYF
CDR3 DNA: TGTGCCAGCAGCGCCCTATCTGGAAACACCATATATTTT

V gene: TRBV11-2
CDR3 length: 12
J gene: TRBJ2-5
D gene: NA
clone size: NA
CDR3 protein: CASSFGSATQYF
CDR3 DNA: TGTGCCAGCAGCTTCGGATCGGCGACCCAGTACTTC

V gene: TRBV7-7
CDR3 length: 14
J gene: TRBJ2-1
D gene: NA
clone size: NA
CDR3 protein: CASSLGTGTNGQFF
CDR3 DNA: TGTGCCAGCAGCTTAGGGACAGGGACTAATGGGCAGTTCTTC

V gene: TRBV5-6
CDR3 length: 13
J gene: TRBJ1-1
D gene: NA
clone size: NA
CDR3 protein: CASSLEVVGEAFF
CDR3 DNA: TGTGCCAGCAGCTTGGAGGTAGTTGGTGAAGCTTTCTTT

V gene: TRBV28
CDR3 length: 14
J gene: TRBJ1-1
D gene: TRBD1
clone size: NA
CDR3 protein: CASTLGTGNTEAFF
CDR3 DNA: TGTGCCAGCACCCTAGGGACAGGGAACACTGAAGCTTTCTTT

V gene: TRBV28
CDR3 length: 14
J gene: TRBJ1-1
D gene: NA
clone size: NA
CDR3 protein: CASSLVGDWAEAFF
CDR3 DNA: TGTGCCAGCAGTTTGGTGGGAGATTGGGCTGAAGCTTTCTTT

V gene: TRBV10-3
CDR3 length: 14
J gene: TRBJ1-2
D gene: NA
clone size: NA
CDR3 protein: CAIRGRGVTYGYTF
CDR3 DNA: TGTGCCATCAGAGGACGAGGAGTAACCTATGGCTACACCTTC

V gene: TRBV7-9
CDR3 length: 11
J gene: TRBJ2-7
D gene: NA
clone size: once
CDR3 protein: CASSLGDEQYF
CDR3 DNA: TGTGCCAGCAGCTTGGGGGACGAGCAGTACTTC

V gene: TRBV2
CDR3 length: 15
J gene: TRBJ1-1
D gene: NA
clone size: NA
CDR3 protein: CASSGRQKLNTEAFF
CDR3 DNA: TGTGCCAGCAGTGGGCGACAGAAACTGAACACTGAAGCTTTCTTT

V gene: TRBV28
CDR3 length: 16
J gene: TRBJ2-4
D gene: NA
clone size: once
CDR3 protein: CASSSGTSLAKNIQYF
CDR3 DNA: TGTGCCAGCAGCTCCGGGACGTCTTTAGCCAAAAACATTCAGTACTTC

V gene: TRBV7-3
CDR3 length: 15
J gene: TRBJ2-6
D gene: NA
clone size: NA
CDR3 protein: CASSPFNSGANVLTF
CDR3 DNA: TGTGCCAGCAGCCCTTTTAACTCTGGGGCCAACGTCCTGACTTTC

V gene: TRBV11-3
CDR3 length: 16
J gene: TRBJ2-3
D gene: NA
clone size: NA
CDR3 protein: CASSSNSGLGTDTQYF
CDR3 DNA: TGTGCCAGCAGCTCCAATTCAGGGTTAGGGACAGATACGCAGTATTTT

V gene: TRBV6-5
CDR3 length: 14
J gene: TRBJ2-7
D gene: TRBD1
clone size: NA
CDR3 protein: CASRTTGSNGEQYF
CDR3 DNA: TGTGCCAGCAGGACGACAGGGTCTAACGGCGAGCAGTACTTC

V gene: TRBV5-4
CDR3 length: 16
J gene: TRBJ2-6
D gene: NA
clone size: few
CDR3 protein: CASSLYRGGSTNVLTF
CDR3 DNA: TGTGCCAGCAGCTTGTATCGGGGCGGCTCGACCAACGTCCTGACTTTC

V gene: TRBV5-1
CDR3 length: 20
J gene: TRBJ1-5
D gene: TRBD1
clone size: NA
CDR3 protein: CASSLVGRDREEMGNQPQHF
CDR3 DNA: TGCGCCAGCAGCTTGGTAGGTCGGGACAGGGAAGAGATGGGCAATCAGCCCCAGCATTTT

V gene: TRBV6-1
CDR3 length: 13
J gene: TRBJ2-5
D gene: TRBD1
clone size: NA
CDR3 protein: CASSRGQMETQYF
CDR3 DNA: TGTGCCAGCAGCAGGGGGCAGATGGAGACCCAGTACTTC

V gene: TRBV2
CDR3 length: 13
J gene: TRBJ2-3
D gene: TRBD1
clone size: NA
CDR3 protein: CASRGTDTDTQYF
CDR3 DNA: TGTGCCAGCAGGGGGACAGACACAGATACGCAGTATTTT

V gene: TRBV5-1
CDR3 length: 16
J gene: TRBJ2-3
D gene: TRBD2
clone size: NA
CDR3 protein: CASSLRQSGGADTQYF
CDR3 DNA: TGCGCCAGCAGCTTGCGACAAAGCGGGGGGGCAGATACGCAGTATTTT

V gene: TRBV5-1
CDR3 length: 16
J gene: TRBJ2-1
D gene: TRBD2
clone size: NA
CDR3 protein: CASSLGSGSSYNEQFF
CDR3 DNA: TGCGCCAGCAGCTTGGGCAGCGGGAGCTCCTACAATGAGCAGTTCTTC

V gene: TRBV14
CDR3 length: 14
J gene: TRBJ1-5
D gene: NA
clone size: NA
CDR3 protein: CASSQGQANQPQHF
CDR3 DNA: TGTGCCAGCAGCCAAGGACAGGCAAATCAGCCCCAGCATTTT

V gene: TRBV29-1
CDR3 length: 12
J gene: TRBJ2-7
D gene: NA
clone size: NA
CDR3 protein: CSVERDGYEQYF
CDR3 DNA: TGCAGCGTTGAAAGGGACGGCTACGAGCAGTACTTC

V gene: TRBV9
CDR3 length: 14
J gene: TRBJ2-3
D gene: NA
clone size: NA
CDR3 protein: CASSVASVTDTQYF
CDR3 DNA: TGTGCCAGCAGCGTGGCTAGCGTTACAGATACGCAGTATTTT

V gene: TRBV19
CDR3 length: 12
J gene: TRBJ1-4
D gene: NA
clone size: NA
CDR3 protein: CASQAGKRWLFF
CDR3 DNA: TGTGCCAGCCAGGCTGGCAAGAGATGGCTGTTTTTT

V gene: TRBV7-3
CDR3 length: 14
J gene: TRBJ2-5
D gene: TRBD1
clone size: NA
CDR3 protein: CASSPKGGGETQYF
CDR3 DNA: TGTGCCAGCAGCCCCAAAGGGGGCGGTGAGACCCAGTACTTC

V gene: TRBV14
CDR3 length: 14
J gene: TRBJ2-5
D gene: NA
clone size: NA
CDR3 protein: CASSHRTVQETQYF
CDR3 DNA: TGTGCCAGCAGCCACCGGACAGTCCAAGAGACCCAGTACTTC

V gene: TRBV7-8
CDR3 length: 17
J gene: TRBJ1-1
D gene: TRBD1
clone size: few
CDR3 protein: CASSLATGTGGNTEAFF
CDR3 DNA: TGTGCCAGCAGCTTAGCTACCGGGACAGGGGGTAACACTGAAGCTTTCTTT

V gene: TRBV19
CDR3 length: 16
J gene: TRBJ1-5
D gene: NA
clone size: NA
CDR3 protein: CASKSRVSWGNQPQHF
CDR3 DNA: TGTGCCAGTAAATCCCGGGTCTCCTGGGGCAATCAGCCCCAGCATTTT

V gene: TRBV2
CDR3 length: 16
J gene: TRBJ1-2
D gene: NA
clone size: NA
CDR3 protein: CASSHNRDVSIYGYTF
CDR3 DNA: TGTGCCAGCAGTCACAATCGGGACGTATCAATCTATGGCTACACCTTC

V gene: TRBV5-1
CDR3 length: 18
J gene: TRBJ2-3
D gene: TRBD2
clone size: NA
CDR3 protein: CASSLYPVTSGSTDTQYF
CDR3 DNA: TGCGCCAGCAGCTTGTACCCCGTGACTAGCGGGAGCACAGATACGCAGTATTTT

V gene: TRBV5-5
CDR3 length: 17
J gene: TRBJ2-3
D gene: TRBD2
clone size: NA
CDR3 protein: CASSMLPRGVTADTQYF
CDR3 DNA: TGTGCCAGCAGCATGTTGCCCCGGGGGGTTACAGCAGATACGCAGTATTTT

V gene: TRBV5-1
CDR3 length: 10
J gene: TRBJ1-1
D gene: NA
clone size: few
CDR3 protein: CASSLGRAFF
CDR3 DNA: TGCGCCAGCTCTCTTGGAAGAGCTTTCTTT

V gene: TRBV6-5
CDR3 length: 13
J gene: TRBJ2-7
D gene: NA
clone size: NA
CDR3 protein: CASSDSPTYEQYF
CDR3 DNA: TGTGCCAGCAGTGACTCACCGACCTACGAGCAGTACTTC

V gene: TRBV7-9
CDR3 length: 13
J gene: TRBJ1-1
D gene: NA
clone size: NA
CDR3 protein: CASSLRANLGAFF
CDR3 DNA: TGTGCCAGCAGCCTTAGAGCGAACCTCGGGGCTTTCTTT

V gene: TRBV7-3
CDR3 length: 15
J gene: TRBJ2-7
D gene: TRBD2
clone size: few
CDR3 protein: CASSLSSGEPYEQYF
CDR3 DNA: TGTGCCAGCAGCTTATCTAGCGGGGAACCCTACGAGCAGTACTTC

V gene: TRBV5-6
CDR3 length: 17
J gene: TRBJ2-3
D gene: TRBD1
clone size: NA
CDR3 protein: CASSLGPRDRYTDTQYF
CDR3 DNA: TGTGCCAGCAGCTTGGGGCCGAGGGACAGATACACAGATACGCAGTATTTT

V gene: TRBV6-6
CDR3 length: 15
J gene: TRBJ2-7
D gene: TRBD1
clone size: NA
CDR3 protein: CASSYRQGATYEQYF
CDR3 DNA: TGTGCCAGCAGTTACCGACAGGGGGCAACCTACGAGCAGTACTTC

V gene: TRBV4-1
CDR3 length: 14
J gene: TRBJ2-3
D gene: NA
clone size: few
CDR3 protein: CASSSPWLTDTQYF
CDR3 DNA: TGCGCCAGCAGCTCTCCGTGGCTTACAGATACGCAGTATTTT

V gene: TRBV4-2
CDR3 length: 16
J gene: TRBJ2-1
D gene: NA
clone size: NA
CDR3 protein: CASSQDTGGNYNEQFF
CDR3 DNA: TGTGCCAGCAGCCAGGATACGGGGGGCAACTACAATGAGCAGTTCTTC

V gene: TRBV7-3
CDR3 length: 16
J gene: TRBJ2-7
D gene: TRBD1
clone size: NA
CDR3 protein: CASSLGTGTGDYEQYF
CDR3 DNA: TGTGCCAGCAGCTTAGGGACCGGGACAGGAGACTACGAGCAGTACTTC

V gene: TRBV6-5
CDR3 length: 15
J gene: TRBJ2-2
D gene: TRBD1
clone size: NA
CDR3 protein: CASRPTGGKTGELFF
CDR3 DNA: TGTGCCAGCAGGCCCACAGGGGGGAAGACCGGGGAGCTGTTTTTT

V gene: TRBV14
CDR3 length: 16
J gene: TRBJ2-6
D gene: NA
clone size: NA
CDR3 protein: CASRGAGGSGANVLTF
CDR3 DNA: TGTGCCAGCAGGGGGGCCGGGGGCTCTGGGGCCAACGTCCTGACTTTC

V gene: TRBV30
CDR3 length: 12
J gene: TRBJ2-7
D gene: NA
clone size: NA
CDR3 protein: CAWSVLRGEQYF
CDR3 DNA: TGTGCCTGGAGTGTACTACGGGGGGAGCAGTACTTC

V gene: TRBV4-1
CDR3 length: 14
J gene: TRBJ1-1
D gene: NA
clone size: NA
CDR3 protein: CASSQTGFGTEAFF
CDR3 DNA: TGCGCCAGCAGCCAAACAGGTTTTGGTACTGAAGCTTTCTTT

V gene: TRBV28
CDR3 length: 15
J gene: TRBJ2-5
D gene: TRBD2
clone size: NA
CDR3 protein: CASSLLGAGEETQYF
CDR3 DNA: TGTGCCAGCAGTTTACTTGGGGCGGGAGAAGAGACCCAGTACTTC

V gene: TRBV6-7
CDR3 length: 19
J gene: TRBJ2-1
D gene: NA
clone size: NA
CDR3 protein: CASSYQHGHDPFSYNEQFF
CDR3 DNA: TGTGCCAGCAGTTACCAGCACGGACACGACCCTTTCTCCTACAATGAGCAGTTCTTC

V gene: TRBV7-8
CDR3 length: 13
J gene: TRBJ2-1
D gene: NA
clone size: NA
CDR3 protein: CASSHQGPTEQFF
CDR3 DNA: TGTGCCAGCAGCCACCAGGGCCCGACAGAGCAGTTCTTC

V gene: TRBV29-1
CDR3 length: 14
J gene: TRBJ1-1
D gene: TRBD1
clone size: NA
CDR3 protein: CSVIHRGPNTEAFF
CDR3 DNA: TGCAGCGTTATACACAGGGGGCCGAACACTGAAGCTTTCTTT

V gene: TRBV19
CDR3 length: 16
J gene: TRBJ2-5
D gene: NA
clone size: NA
CDR3 protein: CASSPLGGVGQETQYF
CDR3 DNA: TGTGCCAGTAGTCCCCTTGGGGGAGTGGGGCAAGAGACCCAGTACTTC

V gene: TRBV2
CDR3 length: 14
J gene: TRBJ2-5
D gene: NA
clone size: NA
CDR3 protein: CASSELSGKETQYF
CDR3 DNA: TGTGCCAGCAGTGAATTGTCAGGAAAAGAGACCCAGTACTTC

V gene: TRBV5-1
CDR3 length: 14
J gene: TRBJ2-7
D gene: NA
clone size: NA
CDR3 protein: CASSLGRSPGEQYF
CDR3 DNA: TGCGCCAGCAGCTTGGGTAGGAGCCCTGGCGAGCAGTACTTC

V gene: TRBV5-1
CDR3 length: 15
J gene: TRBJ1-4
D gene: NA
clone size: once
CDR3 protein: CASSLVGGTNEKLFF
CDR3 DNA: TGCGCCAGCAGCTTGGTAGGTGGGACTAATGAAAAACTGTTTTTT

V gene: TRBV14
CDR3 length: 14
J gene: TRBJ2-5
D gene: TRBD2
clone size: NA
CDR3 protein: CASSQGLARETQYF
CDR3 DNA: TGTGCCAGCAGCCAGGGACTAGCGAGGGAGACCCAGTACTTC

V gene: TRBV6-1
CDR3 length: 13
J gene: TRBJ1-5
D gene: NA
clone size: few
CDR3 protein: CASSGNVNQPQHF
CDR3 DNA: TGTGCCAGCAGTGGCAACGTCAATCAGCCCCAGCATTTT

V gene: TRBV7-8
CDR3 length: 14
J gene: TRBJ2-7
D gene: NA
clone size: NA
CDR3 protein: CASSPRVPAYEQYF
CDR3 DNA: TGTGCCAGCAGCCCGCGGGTCCCGGCTTACGAGCAGTACTTC

V gene: TRBV29-1
CDR3 length: 15
J gene: TRBJ1-1
D gene: NA
clone size: NA
CDR3 protein: CSARPPSLMNTEAFF
CDR3 DNA: TGCAGCGCGAGACCGCCCTCCCTTATGAACACTGAAGCTTTCTTT

V gene: TRBV2
CDR3 length: 14
J gene: TRBJ2-2
D gene: TRBD2
clone size: once
CDR3 protein: CASILAGVTGELFF
CDR3 DNA: TGTGCCAGCATTCTAGCGGGAGTCACCGGGGAGCTGTTTTTT

V gene: TRBV28
CDR3 length: 17
J gene: TRBJ2-7
D gene: TRBD1
clone size: NA
CDR3 protein: CASRPVTGTGAFYEQYF
CDR3 DNA: TGTGCCAGCAGACCCGTCACCGGGACAGGGGCTTTCTACGAGCAGTACTTC

V gene: TRBV7-9
CDR3 length: 14
J gene: TRBJ2-3
D gene: NA
clone size: NA
CDR3 protein: CASSLSQASDTQYF
CDR3 DNA: TGTGCCAGCAGCTTATCTCAGGCGTCAGATACGCAGTATTTT